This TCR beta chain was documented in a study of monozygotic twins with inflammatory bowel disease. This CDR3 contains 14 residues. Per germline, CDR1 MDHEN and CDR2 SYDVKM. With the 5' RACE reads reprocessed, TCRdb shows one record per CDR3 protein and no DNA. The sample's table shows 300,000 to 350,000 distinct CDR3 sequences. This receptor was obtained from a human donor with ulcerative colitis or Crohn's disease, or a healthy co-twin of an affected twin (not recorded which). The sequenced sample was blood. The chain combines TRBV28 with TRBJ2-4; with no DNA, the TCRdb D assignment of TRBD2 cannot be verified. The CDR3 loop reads CASTSGGSENIQYF. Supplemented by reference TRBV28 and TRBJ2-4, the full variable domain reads DVKVTQSSRYLVKRTGEKVFLECVQDMDHENMFWYRQDPGLGLRLIYFSYDVKMKEKGDIPEGYSVSREKKERFSLILESASTNQTSMYLCASTSGGSENIQYFGAGTRLSVL.